Detailed here is one T cell receptor beta chain. Its antigen is not identified. TCRdb passed the reads through MiXCR, listing each CDR3 protein once. This table has fewer than 850,000 distinct CDR3 sequences, 25% to 30% appearing once. The data stem from a study of T cell repertoires in cytomegalovirus infection. About the research overall: Recently identified HLA-C-restricted and well-studied HLA-B-restricted CMV epitopes were used. Shared public TCR beta signatures pointed to both CMV infection and a matching HLA type. Findings of the study overall: Carriers of CMV and the relevant HLA type were discriminated by public TCR beta frequency. Ex vivo responses were dominated by HLA-C-restricted CMV-specific TCR beta clonotypes.

Trimming stripped 8 bases from V and 4 bases from J, with 20 bases between. The CDR3 totals 15 residues. The germline CDR1 and CDR2 sequences are MNHEY and SMNVEV (reference sequence). The sequence was obtained from a human donor in good health (CMV status not recorded). Some clones in this sample may be carry-over from other donors' samples. The starting material was cultured CD8+ T cells from PBMCs, obtained from culture after CMV antigen stimulation. The V and J genes are TRBV27 and TRBJ2-5; TRBD2 is a possible D gene (5 bases). CDR3 residues: CASRSGESLVETQYF. DNA for the CDR3: TGTGCCAGCCGTTCTGGGGAATCACTAGTAGAGACCCAGTACTTC.